This T cell receptor beta chain is from a study of T cell responses to AZD1222 COVID-19 vaccine. In germline, CDR1 is SGHVS, CDR2 FNYEAQ. This CDR3 is 15 amino acids long. V lost 6 bases, J lost 4 bases, and 6 bases stayed unmatched. Sequencing was performed with immunoSEQ multiplex PCR; in TCRdb, only in-frame clones are kept and a portion is missing. The sample records roughly 200,000 clones, just over 85% being singletons. This clone was picked up one time. The V gene is TRBV7-6, the J gene TRBJ2-2, with 9 bases fitting TRBD1. Here the sequenced sample was peripheral blood, taken on day 0 of AZD1222 vaccination. This sequence was found in an adult in good health. This chain's CDR3 is CASRPDRGSTGELFF. DNA of the CDR3: TGTGCCAGCAGGCCGGACAGGGGAAGCACCGGGGAGCTGTTTTTT.